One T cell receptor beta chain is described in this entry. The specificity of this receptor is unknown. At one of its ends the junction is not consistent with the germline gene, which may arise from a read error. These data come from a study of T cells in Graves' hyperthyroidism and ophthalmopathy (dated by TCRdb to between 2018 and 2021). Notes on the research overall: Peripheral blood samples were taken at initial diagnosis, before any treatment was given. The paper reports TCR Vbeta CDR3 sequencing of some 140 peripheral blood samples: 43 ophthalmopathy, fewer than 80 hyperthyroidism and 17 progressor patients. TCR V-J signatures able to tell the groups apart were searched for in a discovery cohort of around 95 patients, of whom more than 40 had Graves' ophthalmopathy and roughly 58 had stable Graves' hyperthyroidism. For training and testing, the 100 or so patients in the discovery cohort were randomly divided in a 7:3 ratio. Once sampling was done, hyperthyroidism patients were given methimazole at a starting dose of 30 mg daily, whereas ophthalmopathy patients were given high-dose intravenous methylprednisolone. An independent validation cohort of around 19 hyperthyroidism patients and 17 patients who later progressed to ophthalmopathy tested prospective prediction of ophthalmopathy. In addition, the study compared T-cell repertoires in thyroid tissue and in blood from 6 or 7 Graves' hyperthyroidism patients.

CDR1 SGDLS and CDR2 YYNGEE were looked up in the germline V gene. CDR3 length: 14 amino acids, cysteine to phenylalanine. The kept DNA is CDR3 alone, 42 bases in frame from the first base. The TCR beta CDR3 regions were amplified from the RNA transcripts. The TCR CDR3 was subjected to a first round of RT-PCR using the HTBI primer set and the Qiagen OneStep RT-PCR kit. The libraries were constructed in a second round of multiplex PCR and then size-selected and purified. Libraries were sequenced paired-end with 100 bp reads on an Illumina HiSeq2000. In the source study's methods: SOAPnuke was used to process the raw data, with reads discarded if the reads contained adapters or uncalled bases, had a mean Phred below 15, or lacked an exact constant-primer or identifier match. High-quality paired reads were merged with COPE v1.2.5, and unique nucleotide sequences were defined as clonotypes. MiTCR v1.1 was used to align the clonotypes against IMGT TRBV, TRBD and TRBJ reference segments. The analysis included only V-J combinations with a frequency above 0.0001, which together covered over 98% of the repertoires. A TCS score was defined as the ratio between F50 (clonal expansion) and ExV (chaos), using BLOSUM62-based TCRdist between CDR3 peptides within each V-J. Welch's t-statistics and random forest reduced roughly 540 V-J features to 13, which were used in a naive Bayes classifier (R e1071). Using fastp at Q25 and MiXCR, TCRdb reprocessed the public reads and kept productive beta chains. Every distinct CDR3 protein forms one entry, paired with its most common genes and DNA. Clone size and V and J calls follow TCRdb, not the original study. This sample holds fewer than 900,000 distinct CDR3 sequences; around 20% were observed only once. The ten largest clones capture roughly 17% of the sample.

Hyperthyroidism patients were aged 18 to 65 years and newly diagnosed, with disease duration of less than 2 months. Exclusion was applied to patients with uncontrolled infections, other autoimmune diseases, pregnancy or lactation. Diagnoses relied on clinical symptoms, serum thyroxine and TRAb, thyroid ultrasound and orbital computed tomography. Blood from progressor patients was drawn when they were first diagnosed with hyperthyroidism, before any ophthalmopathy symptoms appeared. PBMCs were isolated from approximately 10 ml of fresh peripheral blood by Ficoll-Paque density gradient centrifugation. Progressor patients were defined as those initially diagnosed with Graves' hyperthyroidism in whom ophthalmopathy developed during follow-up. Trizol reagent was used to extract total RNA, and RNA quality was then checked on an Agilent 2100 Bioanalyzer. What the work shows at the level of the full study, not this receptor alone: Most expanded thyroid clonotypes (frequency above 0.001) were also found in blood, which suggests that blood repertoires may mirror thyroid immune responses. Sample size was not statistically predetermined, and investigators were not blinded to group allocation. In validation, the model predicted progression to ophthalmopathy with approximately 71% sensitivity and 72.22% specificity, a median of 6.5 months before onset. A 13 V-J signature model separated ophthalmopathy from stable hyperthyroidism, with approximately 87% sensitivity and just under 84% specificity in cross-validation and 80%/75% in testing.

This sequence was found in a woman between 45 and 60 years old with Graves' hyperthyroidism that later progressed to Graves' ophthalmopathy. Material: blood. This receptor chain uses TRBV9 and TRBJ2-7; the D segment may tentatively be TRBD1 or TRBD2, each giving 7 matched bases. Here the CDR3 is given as CANSPRQGGYEQYF. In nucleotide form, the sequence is TGTGCCAACAGCCCTCGACAGGGAGGGTACGAGCAGTACTTC.